A single sample gave rise to the 30 T cell receptor beta chains below, sequenced in a study of tumor-infiltrating lymphocytes in primary liver carcinoma. Total RNA amounting to 450 to 500 ng was the source from which TCR beta cDNA was made with a constant-region primer. Three nested multiplex PCR rounds, a slightly modified ARM-PCR method, built the TCR beta libraries. TRBV1-TRBV30 forward primers paired with a C-beta reverse primer were used in the first two PCR rounds, which ran roughly 9 cycles each. One entry per CDR3 protein, called by TCRdb with MiXCR from the multiplex PCR reads. The repertoire consists of almost 200,000 distinct CDR3 sequences, with 65% occurring once and the leading ten covering approximately 7%. Unsorted whole blood supplied the blood RNA, and germline DNA was isolated too. Sequenced input: peripheral blood. These receptors were collected from a woman aged 60 to 75 with primary liver carcinoma and hepatitis B virus infection.

As regards this clonotype: This could be a read error, since a much larger clone is one nucleotide away. The chain is built from TRBV6-6 and TRBJ1-1; 8 bases are shared with TRBD1. This CDR3 has 12 residues. Germline V gene lookup returns CDR1 MNHNY and CDR2 SVGAGI (reference sequence). CDR3 DNA: TGTGCCAGCAGACAACAGGGGGGGGAAGCTATCTTT. It translates to CASRQQGGEAIF.

Regarding this clonotype: Since a much larger clone is just one base distant, this may be a read error. The chain recombines TRBV12-3 or TRBV12-4 with TRBJ2-5; possibly TRBD2 for D (6 bases). The CDR3 length is 11 residues. CDR3: CVSSFGGTQYF. CDR3 DNA sequence: TGTGTCAGCAGTTTCGGGGGAACCCAGTACTTC.

This clonotype showed up many times. J is TRBJ2-1 and V is TRBV6-1; 11 positions match TRBD2. V was pared by 1 base and J by 14 bases, with 10 bases of the junction left unmatched. The CDR3 totals 15 residues. The germline CDR1 and CDR2 sequences are MNHNS and SASEGT. CDR3 sequence (DNA): TGTGCCAGCAGTGAAGTGCTAGCGGGAGGAGGATTTAAGTTCTTC. It translates to CASSEVLAGGGFKFF.

Turning to this clonotype: At one end the junction does not follow the germline gene, possibly because of a read error. This rearrangement joins TRBV11-2 to TRBJ2-1; 7 positions match TRBD2. Germline CDR1 and CDR2: SGHAT and FQNNGV. The CDR3 spans 17 residues. The CDR3, as DNA: TGTACCAGCAGCCCCCGATGGGGTAGCGCGGGAGACAATGAGCAGTTCTTC. Residues: CTSSPRWGSAGDNEQFF.

This clonotype appeared many times. The chain employs TRBV14 and TRBJ2-2; TRBD2 aligns across 9 bases. J was trimmed by 4 bases and V by 3 bases; bases with no gene match: 9. The CDR3 has 17 amino acids. In germline, CDR1 is SGHDN, CDR2 FVKESK. The CDR3 nucleotides are TGTGCCAGCAGCCAGGATCGCGGGACTAGCCTCACCGGGGAGCTGTTTTTT. Its protein product is CASSQDRGTSLTGELFF. The full variable domain, in which reference TRBV14 and TRBJ2-2 provide the parts outside the CDR3, is EAGVTQFPSHSVIEKGQTVTLRCDPISGHDNLYWYRRVMGKEIKFLLHFVKESKQDESGMPNNRFLAERTGGTYSTLKVQPAELEDSGVYFCASSQDRGTSLTGELFFGEGSRLTVL.

The chain links TRBV29-1 to TRBJ2-4; no definite D call. Per the germline V gene, CDR1 is SQVTM and CDR2 is ANQGSEA. The CDR3 has 20 residues. The V end lost 1 base, the J end lost 0 bases, and 25 bases lay between the germline ends. CDR3 DNA: TGCAGCGTTGAAGTTATGTGGCAGGCGTTGGCCATTCTAGCCAAAAACATTCAGTACTTC. It translates to CSVEVMWQALAILAKNIQYF.

A remark on this clonotype: A read error may produce the germline difference seen at one junction end. The rearrangement links TRBV11-2 to TRBJ1-5, with D uncertain. This CDR3 comprises 14 residues. Germline assignment: CDR1 SGHAT and CDR2 FQNNGV. This CDR3 is CDSSHSVLDQPQHF. CDR3 in DNA: TGTGACAGCAGCCATTCGGTTTTGGACCAGCCCCAGCATTTT.

Regarding this clonotype: The CDR3 carries no conserved terminal phenylalanine or tryptophan, so it likely arises from a read error. The genes are TRBV10-3 and TRBJ1-5, with D perhaps TRBD1 (5 bases). This CDR3 spans 15 amino acids. Germline values: CDR1 ENHRY, CDR2 SYGVKD. V dropped 3 bases and J dropped 0 bases, with 9 bases sitting between them. CDR3 DNA sequence: TGTGCCATCAGTGAATCGGGACTTAGCAATCAGCCCCAGCATTTA. It is translated as CAISESGLSNQPQHL.

To note about this clonotype: A read error may be the cause here, since a much bigger clone is one base away. This CDR3 fails to terminate in the conserved phenylalanine or tryptophan, so it likely reflects a read error. The J gene is TRBJ2-7, the V gene TRBV6-5; the D is unclear. This CDR3 contains 15 residues. The V end was cut by 0 bases, the J end by 0 bases, with 9 bases between. From germline, CDR1 is MNHEY and CDR2 SVGAGI. The CDR3 region is CASSYSPARSYEQYL. The DNA for the CDR3 is TGTGCCAGCAGTTACTCGCCAGCCCGCTCCTACGAGCAGTACCTC.

V usage is TRBV11-2 and J usage is TRBJ2-5; 7 bases are a match to TRBD2. Germline V gene lookup returns CDR1 SGHAT and CDR2 FQNNGV. CDR3 size: 14 residues. Trimming removed 9 bases from V and 2 bases from J; junction bases left unmatched: 9. This CDR3 is CASSPSGVQETQYF. The CDR3 coding sequence is TGTGCCAGTAGCCCAAGCGGGGTTCAAGAGACCCAGTACTTC.

Note on this clonotype: A much larger clone lies one base from this, so it may be a read error. V gene TRBV11-2 combines with J gene TRBJ2-1; 8 nucleotides line up with TRBD2. Germline V gives CDR1 SGHAT, CDR2 FQNNGV. The CDR3 has 16 amino acids. The chain's CDR3 is CTSSVRSGSGWNEQFF. DNA for the CDR3: TGTACCAGCAGCGTACGGAGCGGGAGTGGCTGGAATGAGCAGTTCTTC.

This clonotype was observed once. This CDR3 is missing its conserved last phenylalanine or tryptophan, likely due to a read error. The chain couples TRBV11-2 to TRBJ1-2; no clear D gene. CDR3 length: 13 residues. Trimming removed 4 bases at V and 3 bases at J, with 9 bases between. The germline gives CDR1 SGHAT, CDR2 FQNNGV. The DNA of the CDR3 is TGTGCCAGCAGCTCATGGGAGGACTATGGCTACACCCTC. Translated, it gives CASSSWEDYGYTL.

Note on this clonotype: Germline is not matched at one junction end, which may reflect a read error. V usage is TRBV10-3 and J usage is TRBJ2-3; 10 bases match TRBD2. The CDR3 totals 14 residues. Germline lookup yields CDR1 ENHRY and CDR2 SYGVKD. CDR3 protein: CAIKSGRVTDTRHF. The CDR3 nucleotides read TGTGCCATCAAAAGCGGGAGGGTCACAGATACGCGGCATTTT.

Of note for this clonotype: Without the conserved terminal phenylalanine or tryptophan, this CDR3 likely stems from a read error. This chain joins TRBV11-2 and TRBJ2-7, with unresolved D. The CDR3 length is 13 residues. Germline V lookup: CDR1 SGHAT, CDR2 FQNNGV. V lost 5 bases and J lost 3, with 11 bases in between. The CDR3 DNA follows: TGTGCCAGCAGCCCGAGTGGATTCTACGAGCAGTACTCC. Residues: CASSPSGFYEQYS.

This chain joins TRBV14 and TRBJ2-7, with D unclear. The ends were cut back, 3 bases at V and 5 bases at J, with 14 bases in the middle. Germline CDR1 is SGHDN and CDR2 is FVKESK. The CDR3 consists of 14 residues. The CDR3: CASSHYAGINEQYF. The CDR3 nucleotides are TGTGCCAGCAGCCATTATGCAGGTATAAACGAGCAGTACTTC.

This rearrangement joins TRBV11-3 to TRBJ2-1; D not certain. The CDR3 sequence is 14 residues long. Germline CDR1 reads SGHNT; CDR2 reads YENEEA. Deletions cut 5 bases from V and 11 bases from J, with 19 bases between. As DNA, the CDR3 is TGTGCCAGCAGCCCGGGCCCCTCCTACAACAAGCAGTTCTTC. Its protein is CASSPGPSYNKQFF.

About this clonotype itself: Compared with germline, one end of the junction differs, possibly owing to a read error. The rearrangement joins TRBV11-1 to TRBJ2-1; 10 bases are shared with TRBD1. The CDR3 is 16 amino acids. In germline, CDR1 is SGHAT, CDR2 FQDESV (reference sequence). CDR3 in DNA: TGTGCCAGCAGCAACCGAGGACAGGGGGGAGTCAATGAGCAGCTCTTC. As protein: CASSNRGQGGVNEQLF.

About this clonotype: The conserved phenylalanine or tryptophan is not found at the CDR3 terminus, so this likely reflects a read error. The V call is TRBV4-1, the J call TRBJ1-1, with D perhaps matching TRBD1 (5 bases). CDR3 length equals 12 residues. The germline CDR1 and CDR2 sequences are MGHRA and YSYEKL. This CDR3 reads CASSAGNTEAFI. CDR3 in DNA: TGCGCCAGCAGCGCAGGGAACACCGAAGCTTTCATT.

About this clonotype itself: The junction departs from the called germline gene at one end, perhaps through a read error. V gene TRBV11-2 combines with J gene TRBJ2-1; D gene unclear. CDR1 is SGHAT and CDR2 is FQNNGV in the germline V gene. The CDR3 loop spans 11 amino acids. The CDR3 spells CAGSLDGSPFF. The DNA of the CDR3 is TGTGCCGGCAGCTTAGACGGGTCCCCTTTCTTC.

J is TRBJ2-3 and V is TRBV2; D unresolved. The germline gives CDR1 SNHLY, CDR2 FYNNEI. Between the trimmed V and J ends, which lost 4 bases and 3 bases, there was a span of 8 bases. The CDR3 length is 13 residues. CDR3 nucleotide sequence: TGTGCCAGCAGTGCCCCGTTTACAGATACGCAGTATTTT. Translating gives CASSAPFTDTQYF. The variable domain in full, completed from reference TRBV2 and TRBJ2-3, reads EPEVTQTPSHQVTQMGQEVILRCVPISNHLYFYWYRQILGQKVEFLVSFYNNEISEKSEIFDDQFSVERPDGSNFTLKIRSTKLEDSAMYFCASSAPFTDTQYFGPGTRLTVL.

Comment on this clonotype: An end of the junction differs from the germline gene, which may be a read error. The chain recombines TRBV11-2 with TRBJ1-1; D call uncertain. From germline, CDR1 is SGHAT and CDR2 FQNNGV. The CDR3 length is 14 residues. This chain's CDR3 is CVSSPRSGVGEAFF. The CDR3, as DNA: TGTGTCAGCAGCCCCCGTAGTGGAGTGGGTGAAGCTTTCTTT.

A note on this clonotype: At one boundary the junction diverges from the germline segment, which might be a read error. CDR3 amino acids: CVSSLDGLGRRDTRYF. The CDR3 DNA reads TGTGTCAGCAGCTTAGATGGCCTAGGTCGTAGGGATACGCGGTATTTT. The rearrangement links TRBV11-2 to TRBJ2-3; D is unclear. The CDR3 has 16 residues. Germline V gene data show CDR1 as SGHAT and CDR2 as FQNNGV.

V gene TRBV11-2 combines with J gene TRBJ2-7, with TRBD1 matching over 8 bases. CDR1 and CDR2 from the germline V gene are SGHAT and FQNNGV. This CDR3 region has 15 residues. CDR3 in amino acids: CESTLVPTGAYEQYF. DNA for the CDR3: TGTGAAAGCACCTTAGTCCCGACAGGGGCCTACGAGCAGTACTTC.

As DNA, the CDR3 is TGCGCCAGCAGCCGAGGTCGCGATAAGCAGTTCTTC. Amino acid sequence: CASSRGRDKQFF. The chain joins TRBV4-1 to TRBJ2-1; D remains ambiguous. The CDR3 is 12 residues long. Germline CDR1 reads MGHRA; CDR2 reads YSYEKL. The V gene lost 4 bases and the J gene lost 11 bases, with 12 bases spanning the gap.

A remark on this clonotype: A read error may account for a junction end that differs from germline. The V gene is TRBV11-3, the J gene TRBJ1-4; D is perhaps TRBD1 (6 bases). CDR3 length equals 14 residues. In germline, CDR1 is SGHNT, CDR2 YENEEA. CDR3 region: CASSVGGANEKLFF. CDR3 coding DNA: TGTGCCAGCAGCGTCGGGGGGGCTAATGAAAAACTGTTTTTC.

This clonotype has only a few counts. The chain recombines TRBV29-1 with TRBJ1-1; 8 nucleotides match TRBD1. V lost 6 bases and J lost 5; bases outside the gene matches: 5. The CDR3 has 12 amino acids. Germline CDR1 and CDR2: SQVTM and ANQGSEA. The CDR3 DNA follows: TGCAGCGTGGGGACAGGCATGACTGAAGCTTTCTTT. This sequence encodes CSVGTGMTEAFF.

A remark on this clonotype: Being one base from a much bigger clone, this may be a read error. The gene calls are TRBV29-1 and TRBJ1-2; D is undetermined. Germline CDR1 SQVTM, CDR2 ANQGSEA. This CDR3 is 10 amino acids long. The CDR3 spells CSVELYDYTF. DNA of the CDR3: TGCAGCGTTGAGCTCTATGACTACACCTTC. The full variable domain, its missing parts supplied by reference TRBV29-1 and TRBJ1-2, is SAVISQKPSRDICQRGTSLTIQCQVDSQVTMMFWYRQQPGQSLTLIATANQGSEATYESGFVIDKFPISRPNLTFSTLTVSNMSPEDSSIYLCSVELYDYTFGSGTRLTVV.

Relative to its sample, this clonotype is medium-sized. The chain links TRBV11-2 to TRBJ1-2; D call uncertain. Germline values: CDR1 SGHAT, CDR2 FQNNGV. The CDR3 is made up of 15 amino acids. Trimming stripped 0 bases from V and 4 bases from J, with 12 bases between. Here the CDR3 reads CASSLDRVDAYGYTF. CDR3 coding DNA: TGTGCCAGCAGCTTAGATCGGGTAGACGCCTATGGCTACACCTTC. The complete variable domain, with remaining parts taken from reference TRBV11-2 and TRBJ1-2, reads EAGVAQSPRYKIIEKRQSVAFWCNPISGHATLYWYQQILGQGPKLLIQFQNNGVVDDSQLPKDRFSAERLKGVDSTLKIQPAKLEDSAVYLCASSLDRVDAYGYTFGSGTRLTVV.

On this clonotype itself: A much larger clonotype is one base distant, so this may be a read error. This chain links TRBV6-5 with TRBJ1-1; D is uncertain. CDR1 is MNHEY, CDR2 SVGAGI, per germline. This CDR3 comprises 14 residues. V lost 6 bases and J 4 bases, leaving 15 bases between the germline ends. The DNA of the CDR3 is TGTGCCAGCAGACCGGGCAGGCCGGGCACTGAAGCTTTCTTT. It is translated as CASRPGRPGTEAFF.

This clonotype was recorded once. It is likely a read error, because the conserved phenylalanine at the end of the CDR3 is missing. The chain recombines TRBV11-2 with TRBJ1-1; the D gene is possibly TRBD1 (5 bases). In germline, CDR1 is SGHAT, CDR2 FQNNGV. CDR3 size: 15 residues. With 5 bases removed from V and 4 bases from J, the gap between germline ends came to 17 bases. The CDR3 DNA follows: TGTGCCAGCAGCCTTGACAGTTCCTTGAGCACTGAAGCTTTCCTT. This codes for CASSLDSSLSTEAFL.